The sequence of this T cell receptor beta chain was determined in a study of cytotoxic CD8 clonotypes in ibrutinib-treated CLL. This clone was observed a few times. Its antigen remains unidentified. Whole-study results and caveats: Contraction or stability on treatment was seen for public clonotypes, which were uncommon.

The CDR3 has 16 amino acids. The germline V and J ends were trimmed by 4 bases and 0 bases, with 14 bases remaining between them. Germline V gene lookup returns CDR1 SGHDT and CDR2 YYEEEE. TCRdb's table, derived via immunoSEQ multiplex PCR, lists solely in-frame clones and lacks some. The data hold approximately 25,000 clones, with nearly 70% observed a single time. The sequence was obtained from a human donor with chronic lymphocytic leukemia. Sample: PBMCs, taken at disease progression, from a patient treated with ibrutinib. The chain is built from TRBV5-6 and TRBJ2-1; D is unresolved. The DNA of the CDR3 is TGTGCCAGCAGCCCATTTAGGGCAGGCTCCTACAATGAGCAGTTCTTC. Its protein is CASSPFRAGSYNEQFF.